The rows below give T cell receptor beta chains drawn from one sample of a study of cytomegalovirus exposure and HLA in healthy donors. The method was immunoSEQ multiplex PCR; TCRdb's version includes in-frame clones alone and lacks a portion of them. The sample has over 100,000 clones, approximately 60% seen once. The specimen sequenced was PBMCs. The receptors originated from a woman aged 40 to 50 in good health and CMV-seronegative. Both conserved end residues are trimmed from each CDR3.

V,length,CDR3
TRBV5-4,16,ASSLGPPTGATLKEAF
TRBV7-2,13,ASSSTQGLNTEAF
TRBV7-2,13,ASSLQGASNQPQH
TRBV5-4,12,ASSQGDPNTEAF
TRBV18,16,ASSPPRPERGREDTQY
TRBV7-2,12,ASSRQGSNTEAF
TRBV6-6,14,ASTAIGAGDNQPQH
TRBV2,12,ASSDQALNYGYT
TRBV18,15,ASSPYESRDTFYGYT
TRBV18,16,ASSQRTARSGGGGEQF
TRBV6-1,12,ATRDRVNQETQY
TRBV7-3,11,ASSKSGPGELF
TRBV2,11,ASIPTFQETQY
TRBV28,13,ASSSLYRVSTEAF
TRBV6-1,12,ASNLQGEGTEAF
TRBV25-1,13,ASSEWTSGTNEQF
TRBV6-1,14,ASSEDRGPVNQPQH
TRBV2,12,ASSFGGALDEQY
TRBV30,11,AWLAGTGGKLF
TRBV5-8,12,ASSLGFRSYEQY
TRBV5-1,13,ASSIRTGLNTEAF
TRBV5-6,14,ASSLRLAGSVDTQY
TRBV7-3,12,ASASGSGANVLT
TRBV9,14,ASSVGLAGRTDTQY
TRBV6-5,11,ATSISTGNTIY
TRBV27,12,ASSLESGRNEQY
TRBV5-8,15,ASSPIPGLGYTDTQY
TRBV10-2,12,ASSYVRGRTEAF
TRBV2,12,ASKQTGSYNEQF
TRBV30,12,ACNRDSLSYEQY
TRBV30,11,AWSAAGNEKLF
TRBV7-8,11,ASSLGGRYEQY
TRBV5-4,13,ASSLTTGWNTEAF
TRBV10-3,15,AISVGLAGGVQETQY
TRBV6-1,15,ASSEGSWGPSNQPQH
TRBV27,11,ASSGGVWSPLH
TRBV10-2,13,ASSDPSGGAYEQF
TRBV5-6,11,ASSLDTPYEQY
TRBV30,11,AQDPLNGGELF
TRBV30,11,AWSGSGGPRGF
TRBV5-1,11,ASSFGGTQPQH
TRBV19,14,ASSIPFGRNGNTQY
TRBV11-2,13,ASSLGGSYNSPLH
TRBV25-1,14,ASSVETSGGTDTQY
TRBV2,12,ASSGAGGGQPQH
TRBV27,14,ASSLSGLETTGELF
TRBV6-6,11,ASSWGGNTEAF